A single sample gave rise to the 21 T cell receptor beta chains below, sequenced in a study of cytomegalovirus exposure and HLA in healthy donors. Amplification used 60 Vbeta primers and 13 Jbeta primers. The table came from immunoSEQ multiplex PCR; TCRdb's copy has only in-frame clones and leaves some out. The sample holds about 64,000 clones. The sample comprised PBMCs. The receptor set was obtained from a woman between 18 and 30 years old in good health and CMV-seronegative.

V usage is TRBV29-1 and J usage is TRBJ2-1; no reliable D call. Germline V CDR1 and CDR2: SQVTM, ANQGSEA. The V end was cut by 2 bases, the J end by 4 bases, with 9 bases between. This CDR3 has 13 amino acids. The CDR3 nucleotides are TGCAGCGTTGAATCTCCCAGATACAATGAGCAGTTCTTC. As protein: CSVESPRYNEQFF.

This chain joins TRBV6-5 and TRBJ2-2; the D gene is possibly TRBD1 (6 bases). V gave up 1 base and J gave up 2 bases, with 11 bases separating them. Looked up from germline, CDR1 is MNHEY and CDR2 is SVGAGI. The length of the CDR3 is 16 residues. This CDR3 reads CASSYWIQGNTGELFF. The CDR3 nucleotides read TGTGCCAGCAGTTACTGGATACAGGGAAACACCGGGGAGCTGTTTTTT.

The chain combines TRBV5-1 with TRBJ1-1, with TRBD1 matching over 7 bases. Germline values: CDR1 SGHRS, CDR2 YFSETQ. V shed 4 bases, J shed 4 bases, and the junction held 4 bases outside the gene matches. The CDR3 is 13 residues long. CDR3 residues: CASSTRQGTEAFF. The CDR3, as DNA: TGCGCCAGCAGCACTAGACAGGGCACTGAAGCTTTCTTT.

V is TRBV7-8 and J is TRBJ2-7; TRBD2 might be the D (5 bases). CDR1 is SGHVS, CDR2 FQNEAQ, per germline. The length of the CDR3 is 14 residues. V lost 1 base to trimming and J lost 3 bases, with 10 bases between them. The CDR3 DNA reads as TGTGCCAGCAGCTTAGTGTTAACTAGCTACGAGCAGTACTTC. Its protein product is CASSLVLTSYEQYF.

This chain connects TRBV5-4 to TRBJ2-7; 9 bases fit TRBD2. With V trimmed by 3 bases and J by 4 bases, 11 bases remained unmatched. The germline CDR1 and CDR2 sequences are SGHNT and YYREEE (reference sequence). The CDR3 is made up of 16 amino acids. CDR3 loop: CASSSGSLAGIYEQYF. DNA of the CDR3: TGTGCCAGCAGCTCCGGGTCGCTAGCGGGGATTTACGAGCAGTACTTC.

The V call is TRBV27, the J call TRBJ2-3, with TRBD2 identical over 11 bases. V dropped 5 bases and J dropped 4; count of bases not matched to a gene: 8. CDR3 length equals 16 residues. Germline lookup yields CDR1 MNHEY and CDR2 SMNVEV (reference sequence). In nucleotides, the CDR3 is TGTGCCAGCAGTCCCAGTCCTAGCGGGGGGTCAGATACGCAGTATTTT. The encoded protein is CASSPSPSGGSDTQYF.

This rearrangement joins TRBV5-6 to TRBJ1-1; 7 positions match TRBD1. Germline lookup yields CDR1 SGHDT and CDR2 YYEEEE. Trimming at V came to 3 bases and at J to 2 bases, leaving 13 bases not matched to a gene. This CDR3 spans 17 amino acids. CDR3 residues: CASSSWTGWGVNTEAFF. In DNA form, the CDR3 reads TGTGCCAGCAGCTCCTGGACAGGTTGGGGCGTTAACACTGAAGCTTTCTTT.

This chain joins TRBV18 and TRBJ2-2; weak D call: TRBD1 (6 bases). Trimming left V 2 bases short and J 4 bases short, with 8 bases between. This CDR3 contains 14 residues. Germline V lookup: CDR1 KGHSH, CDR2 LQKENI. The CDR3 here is CASSPDRSTGELFF. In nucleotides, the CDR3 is TGTGCCAGCTCACCAGACAGGTCCACCGGGGAGCTGTTTTTT. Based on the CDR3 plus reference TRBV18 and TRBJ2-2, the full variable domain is NAGVMQNPRHLVRRRGQEARLRCSPMKGHSHVYWYRQLPEEGLKFMVYLQKENIIDESGMPKERFSAEFPKEGPSILRIQQVVRGDSAAYFCASSPDRSTGELFFGEGSRLTVL.

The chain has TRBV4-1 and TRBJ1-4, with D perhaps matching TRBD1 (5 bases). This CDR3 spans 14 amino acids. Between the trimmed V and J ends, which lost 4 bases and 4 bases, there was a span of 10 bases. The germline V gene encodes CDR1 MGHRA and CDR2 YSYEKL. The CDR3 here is CASSPPGFNEKLFF. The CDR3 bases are TGCGCCAGCAGCCCCCCAGGGTTTAATGAAAAACTGTTTTTT.

In nucleotides, the CDR3 is TGTGCCAGCAGTTACTCTTTAGCGGGAGCTGGAAACACCATATATTTT. Amino acid sequence: CASSYSLAGAGNTIYF. The rearrangement joins TRBV6-5 to TRBJ1-3; D call uncertain. CDR3 length: 16 amino acids. Germline V gene data show CDR1 as MNHEY and CDR2 as SVGAGI. Trimming took off 0 bases at V and 2 bases at J, with 11 bases between the two ends.

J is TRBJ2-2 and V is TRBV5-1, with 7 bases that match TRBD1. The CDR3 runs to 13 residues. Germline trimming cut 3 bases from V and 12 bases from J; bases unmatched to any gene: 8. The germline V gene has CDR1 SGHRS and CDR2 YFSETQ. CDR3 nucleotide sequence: TGCGCCAGCAGCTACGGACAGGCCGTGAAGCTGTTTTTT. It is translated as CASSYGQAVKLFF.

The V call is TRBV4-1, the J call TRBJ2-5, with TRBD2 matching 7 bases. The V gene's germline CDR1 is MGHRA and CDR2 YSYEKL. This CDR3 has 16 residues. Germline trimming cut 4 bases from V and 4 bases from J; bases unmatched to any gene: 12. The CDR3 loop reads CASSPFHAGEGETQYF. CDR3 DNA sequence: TGCGCCAGCAGCCCGTTCCACGCGGGAGAGGGAGAGACCCAGTACTTC.

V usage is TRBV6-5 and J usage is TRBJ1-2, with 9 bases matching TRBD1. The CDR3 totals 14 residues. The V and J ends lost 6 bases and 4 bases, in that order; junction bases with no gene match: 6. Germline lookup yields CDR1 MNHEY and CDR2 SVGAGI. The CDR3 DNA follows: TGTGCCAGCAGACTTACAGGGGGCTTCTATGGCTACACCTTC. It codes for CASRLTGGFYGYTF.

The CDR3 sequence is CASSSEGGSWEQYF. CDR3 DNA: TGCGCCAGCAGCTCCGAGGGCGGGAGCTGGGAGCAGTACTTC. The chain couples TRBV5-1 to TRBJ2-7; TRBD2 agrees at 7 bases. CDR3 size: 14 residues. CDR1 and CDR2 from the germline V gene are SGHRS and YFSETQ. The trim removed 3 bases at V and 7 bases at J, leaving 10 bases unmatched.

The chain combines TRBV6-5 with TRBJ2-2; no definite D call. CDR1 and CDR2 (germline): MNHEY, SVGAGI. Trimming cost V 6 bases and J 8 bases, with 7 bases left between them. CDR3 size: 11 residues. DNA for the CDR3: TGTGCCAGCAGGCGCGCAGGGGAGCTGTTTTTT. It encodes CASRRAGELFF.

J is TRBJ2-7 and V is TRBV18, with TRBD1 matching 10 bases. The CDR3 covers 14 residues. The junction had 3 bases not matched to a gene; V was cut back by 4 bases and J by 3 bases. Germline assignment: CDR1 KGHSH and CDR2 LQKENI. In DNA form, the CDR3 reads TGTGCCAGCTCACGGACAGGGGGAGACTACGAGCAGTACTTC. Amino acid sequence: CASSRTGGDYEQYF.

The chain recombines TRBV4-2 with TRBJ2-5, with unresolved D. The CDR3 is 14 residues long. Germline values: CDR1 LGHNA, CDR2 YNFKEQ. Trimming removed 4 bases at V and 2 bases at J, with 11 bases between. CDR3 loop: CASSRSGLQETQYF. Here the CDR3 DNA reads TGTGCCAGCAGCCGATCCGGGTTACAAGAGACCCAGTACTTC.

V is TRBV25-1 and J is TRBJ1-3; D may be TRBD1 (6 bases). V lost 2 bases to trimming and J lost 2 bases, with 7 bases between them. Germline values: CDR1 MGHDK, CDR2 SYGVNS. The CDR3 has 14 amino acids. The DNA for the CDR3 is TGTGCCAGCAGTGAACAGGGGACTGGAAACACCATATATTTT. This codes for CASSEQGTGNTIYF. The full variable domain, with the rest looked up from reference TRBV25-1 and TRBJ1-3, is EADIYQTPRYLVIGTGKKITLECSQTMGHDKMYWYQQDPGMELHLIHYSYGVNSTEKGDLSSESTVSRIRTEHFPLTLESARPSHTSQYLCASSEQGTGNTIYFGEGSWLTVV.

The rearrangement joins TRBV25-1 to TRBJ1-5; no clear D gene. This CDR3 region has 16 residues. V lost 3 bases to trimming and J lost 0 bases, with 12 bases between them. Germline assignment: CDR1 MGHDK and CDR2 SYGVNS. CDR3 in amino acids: CASSDGGSGSNQPQHF. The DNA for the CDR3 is TGTGCCAGCAGTGACGGCGGGAGTGGTAGCAATCAGCCCCAGCATTTT. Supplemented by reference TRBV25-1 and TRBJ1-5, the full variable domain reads EADIYQTPRYLVIGTGKKITLECSQTMGHDKMYWYQQDPGMELHLIHYSYGVNSTEKGDLSSESTVSRIRTEHFPLTLESARPSHTSQYLCASSDGGSGSNQPQHFGDGTRLSIL.

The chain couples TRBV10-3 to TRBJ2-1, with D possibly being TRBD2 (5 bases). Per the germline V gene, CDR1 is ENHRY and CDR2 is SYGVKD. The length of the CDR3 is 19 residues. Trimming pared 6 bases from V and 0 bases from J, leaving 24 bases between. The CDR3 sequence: CAISPGLERSRSSYNEQFF. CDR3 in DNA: TGTGCCATCAGCCCAGGACTGGAGAGGTCCAGGAGCTCCTACAATGAGCAGTTCTTC.

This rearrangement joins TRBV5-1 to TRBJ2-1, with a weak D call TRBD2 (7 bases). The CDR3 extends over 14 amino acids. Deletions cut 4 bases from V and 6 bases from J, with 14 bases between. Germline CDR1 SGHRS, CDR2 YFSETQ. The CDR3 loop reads CASSQLRGGNEQFF. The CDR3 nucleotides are TGCGCCAGCAGCCAGTTGAGGGGGGGCAATGAGCAGTTCTTC.